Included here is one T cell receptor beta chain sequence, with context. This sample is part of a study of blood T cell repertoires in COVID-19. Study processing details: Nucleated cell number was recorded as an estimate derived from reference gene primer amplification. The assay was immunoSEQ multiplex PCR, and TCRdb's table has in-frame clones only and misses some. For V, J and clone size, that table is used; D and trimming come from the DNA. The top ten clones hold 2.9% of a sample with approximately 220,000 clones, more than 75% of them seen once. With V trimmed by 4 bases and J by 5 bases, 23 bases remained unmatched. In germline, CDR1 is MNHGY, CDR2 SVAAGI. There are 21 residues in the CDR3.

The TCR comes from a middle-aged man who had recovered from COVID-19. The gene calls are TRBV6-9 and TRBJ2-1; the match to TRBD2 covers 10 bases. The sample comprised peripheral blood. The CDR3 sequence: CASSWAPGTSVKNSVDNEQFF. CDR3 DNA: TGTGCCAGCAGTTGGGCCCCCGGGACTAGCGTTAAGAATTCCGTCGACAATGAGCAGTTCTTC.